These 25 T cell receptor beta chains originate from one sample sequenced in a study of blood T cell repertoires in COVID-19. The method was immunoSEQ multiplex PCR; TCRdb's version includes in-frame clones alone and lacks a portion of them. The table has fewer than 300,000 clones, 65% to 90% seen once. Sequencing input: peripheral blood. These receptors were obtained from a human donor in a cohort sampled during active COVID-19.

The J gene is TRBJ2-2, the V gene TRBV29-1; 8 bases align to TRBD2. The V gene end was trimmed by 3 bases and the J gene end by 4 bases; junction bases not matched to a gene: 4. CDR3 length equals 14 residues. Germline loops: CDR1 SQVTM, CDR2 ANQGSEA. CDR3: CSVDPAGATGELFF. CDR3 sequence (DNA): TGCAGCGTTGACCCAGCGGGAGCCACCGGGGAGCTGTTTTTT.

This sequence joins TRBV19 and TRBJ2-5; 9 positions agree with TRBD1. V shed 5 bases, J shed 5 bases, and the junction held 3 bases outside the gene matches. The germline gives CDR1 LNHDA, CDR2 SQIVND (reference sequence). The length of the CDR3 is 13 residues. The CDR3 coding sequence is TGTGCCAGTAGTGCGACAGGGGGTGAGACCCAGTACTTC. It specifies CASSATGGETQYF.

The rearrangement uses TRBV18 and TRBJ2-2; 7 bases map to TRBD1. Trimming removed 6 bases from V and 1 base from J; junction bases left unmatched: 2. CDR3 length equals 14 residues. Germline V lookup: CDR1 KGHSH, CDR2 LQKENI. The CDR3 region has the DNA TGTGCCAGCTCGCGACAGGGGAACACCGGGGAGCTGTTTTTT. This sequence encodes CASSRQGNTGELFF.

CDR3 residues: CASSPGTGRQPQHF. In nucleotides, the CDR3 is TGTGCCAGCAGCCCCGGGACAGGGCGTCAGCCCCAGCATTTT. The rearrangement joins TRBV6-5 to TRBJ1-5, with 9 bases lining up with TRBD1. J was trimmed by 6 bases and V by 6 bases; bases with no gene match: 6. The CDR3 sequence is 14 residues long. Germline values: CDR1 MNHEY, CDR2 SVGAGI.

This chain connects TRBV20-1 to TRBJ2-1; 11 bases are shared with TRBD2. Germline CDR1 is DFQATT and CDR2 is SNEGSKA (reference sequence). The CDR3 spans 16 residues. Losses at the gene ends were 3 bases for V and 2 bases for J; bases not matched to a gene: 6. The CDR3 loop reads CSASPTSGGAYNEQFF. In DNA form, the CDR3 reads TGCAGTGCTAGTCCTACTAGCGGGGGCGCCTACAATGAGCAGTTCTTC.

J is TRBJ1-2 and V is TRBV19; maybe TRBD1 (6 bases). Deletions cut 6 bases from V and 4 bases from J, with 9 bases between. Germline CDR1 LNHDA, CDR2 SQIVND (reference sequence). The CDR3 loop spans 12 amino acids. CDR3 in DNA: TGTGCCAGTAGGCAGGGGACCTATGGCTACACCTTC. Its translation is CASRQGTYGYTF.

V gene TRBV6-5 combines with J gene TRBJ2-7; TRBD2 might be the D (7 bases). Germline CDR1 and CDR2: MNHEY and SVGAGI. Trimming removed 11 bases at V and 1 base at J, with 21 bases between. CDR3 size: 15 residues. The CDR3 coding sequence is TGTGCCTCGAGCTCCGGGGGAGGGACATCCTACGAGCAGTACTTC. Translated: CASSSGGGTSYEQYF.

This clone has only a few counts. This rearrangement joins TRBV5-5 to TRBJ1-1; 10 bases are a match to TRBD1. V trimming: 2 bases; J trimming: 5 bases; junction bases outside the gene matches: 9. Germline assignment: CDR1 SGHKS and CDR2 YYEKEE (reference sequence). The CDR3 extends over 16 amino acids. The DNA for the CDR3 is TGTGCCAGCAGCTTCAATGTCCGGACAGGGGGAACTGAAGCTTTCTTT. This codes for CASSFNVRTGGTEAFF.

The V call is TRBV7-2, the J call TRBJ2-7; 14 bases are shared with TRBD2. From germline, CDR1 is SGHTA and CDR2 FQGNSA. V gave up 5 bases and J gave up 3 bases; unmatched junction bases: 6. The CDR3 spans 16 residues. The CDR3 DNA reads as TGTGCCAGCAGCGCACACGGGACTAGCGGGAGCTACGAGCAGTACTTC. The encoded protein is CASSAHGTSGSYEQYF. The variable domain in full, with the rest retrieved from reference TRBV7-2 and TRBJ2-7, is GAGVSQSPSNKVTEKGKDVELRCDPISGHTALYWYRQSLGQGLEFLIYFQGNSAPDKSGLPSDRFSAERTGGSVSTLTIQRTQQEDSAVYLCASSAHGTSGSYEQYFGPGTRLTVT.

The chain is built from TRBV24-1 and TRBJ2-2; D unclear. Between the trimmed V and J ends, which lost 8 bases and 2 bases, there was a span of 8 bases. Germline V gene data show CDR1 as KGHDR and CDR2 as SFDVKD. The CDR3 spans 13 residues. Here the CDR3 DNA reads TGTGCCACCATGGGCAGCAACACCGGGGAGCTGTTTTTT. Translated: CATMGSNTGELFF.

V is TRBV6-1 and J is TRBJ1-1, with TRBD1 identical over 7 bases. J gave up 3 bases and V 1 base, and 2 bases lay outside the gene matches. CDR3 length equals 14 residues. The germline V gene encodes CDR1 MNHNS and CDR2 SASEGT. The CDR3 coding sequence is TGTGCCAGCAGTGAAGGGCAGGGGGACACTGAAGCTTTCTTT. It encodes CASSEGQGDTEAFF.

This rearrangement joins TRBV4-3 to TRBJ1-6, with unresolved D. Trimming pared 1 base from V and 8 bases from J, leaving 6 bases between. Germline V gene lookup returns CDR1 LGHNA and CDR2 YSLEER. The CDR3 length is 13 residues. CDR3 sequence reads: CASSQVSDSPLHF. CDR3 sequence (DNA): TGCGCCAGCAGCCAAGTCAGTGATTCACCCCTCCACTTT.

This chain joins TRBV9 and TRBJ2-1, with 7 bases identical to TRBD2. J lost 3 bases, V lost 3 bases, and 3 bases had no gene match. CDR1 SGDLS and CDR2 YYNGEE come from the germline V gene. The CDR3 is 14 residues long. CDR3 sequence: CASSGAGVYNEQFF. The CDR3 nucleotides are TGTGCCAGCAGCGGGGCGGGAGTCTACAATGAGCAGTTCTTC.

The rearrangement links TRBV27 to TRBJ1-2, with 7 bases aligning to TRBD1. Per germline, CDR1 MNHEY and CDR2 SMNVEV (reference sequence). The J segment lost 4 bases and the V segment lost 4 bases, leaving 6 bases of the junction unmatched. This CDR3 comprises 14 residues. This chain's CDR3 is CASSYRGRTYGYTF. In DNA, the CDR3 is TGTGCCAGCAGTTATAGGGGGCGAACCTATGGCTACACCTTC.

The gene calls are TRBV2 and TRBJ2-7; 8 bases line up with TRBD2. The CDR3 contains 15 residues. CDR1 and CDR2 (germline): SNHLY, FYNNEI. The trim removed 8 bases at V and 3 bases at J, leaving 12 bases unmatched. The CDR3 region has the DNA TGTGCCAGCGCTATCGGTAGCGGGAAGAACTACGAGCAGTACTTC. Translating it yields CASAIGSGKNYEQYF. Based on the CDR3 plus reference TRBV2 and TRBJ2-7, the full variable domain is EPEVTQTPSHQVTQMGQEVILRCVPISNHLYFYWYRQILGQKVEFLVSFYNNEISEKSEIFDDQFSVERPDGSNFTLKIRSTKLEDSAMYFCASAIGSGKNYEQYFGPGTRLTVT.

The CDR3 nucleotides read TGTGCCAGCAGTGCCGTAGCGGTCAGCCACTACGAGCAGTACTTC. This encodes CASSAVAVSHYEQYF. The rearrangement joins TRBV6-4 to TRBJ2-7, with D possibly matching TRBD2 (6 bases). The V and J ends lost 4 bases and 3 bases respectively, with 16 bases between them. Germline V gives CDR1 MRHNA, CDR2 SNTAGT. The CDR3 sequence is 15 residues long.

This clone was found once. The CDR3 nucleotides read TGTGCCAGCAGTTTAGAGCGGGATAGAGAGACCCAGTACTTC. It translates to CASSLERDRETQYF. This chain joins TRBV28 and TRBJ2-5, with 7 bases fitting TRBD2. This CDR3 has 14 residues. V dropped 2 bases and J dropped 4; count of bases not matched to a gene: 4. Germline V lookup: CDR1 MDHEN, CDR2 SYDVKM.

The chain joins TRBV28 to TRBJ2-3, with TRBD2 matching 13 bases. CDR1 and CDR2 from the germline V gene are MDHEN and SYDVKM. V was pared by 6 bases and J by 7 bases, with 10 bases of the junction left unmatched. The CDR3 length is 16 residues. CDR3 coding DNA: TGTGCCAGCAGCCTGACTAGCGGGGGGCCAAGGAATACGCAGTATTTT. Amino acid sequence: CASSLTSGGPRNTQYF.

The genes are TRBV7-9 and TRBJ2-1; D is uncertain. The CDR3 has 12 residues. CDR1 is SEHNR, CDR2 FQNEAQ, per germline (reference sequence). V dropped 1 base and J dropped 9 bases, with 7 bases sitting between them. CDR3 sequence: CASSLDLGEQFF. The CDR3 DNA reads TGTGCCAGCAGCTTAGATCTAGGTGAGCAGTTCTTC.

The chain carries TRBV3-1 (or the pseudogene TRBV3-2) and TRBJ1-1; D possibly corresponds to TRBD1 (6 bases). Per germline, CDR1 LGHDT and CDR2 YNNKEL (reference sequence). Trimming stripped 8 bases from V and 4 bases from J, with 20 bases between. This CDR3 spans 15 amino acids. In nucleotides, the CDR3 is TGTGCCAGCTCAGGGGCGGGTAGGTTGTTCACTGAAGCTTTCTTT. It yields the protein CASSGAGRLFTEAFF.

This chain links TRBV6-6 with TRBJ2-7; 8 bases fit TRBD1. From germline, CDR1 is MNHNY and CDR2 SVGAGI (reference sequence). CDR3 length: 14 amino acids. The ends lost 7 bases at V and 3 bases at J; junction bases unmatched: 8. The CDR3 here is CASIERDRFYEQYF. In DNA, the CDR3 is TGTGCCAGCATAGAACGGGACAGGTTCTACGAGCAGTACTTC.

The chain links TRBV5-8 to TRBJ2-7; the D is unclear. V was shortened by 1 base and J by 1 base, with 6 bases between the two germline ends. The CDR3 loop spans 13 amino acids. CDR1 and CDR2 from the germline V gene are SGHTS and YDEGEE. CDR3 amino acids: CASSLTASYEQYF. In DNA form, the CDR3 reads TGTGCCAGCAGCTTGACAGCTTCCTACGAGCAGTACTTC. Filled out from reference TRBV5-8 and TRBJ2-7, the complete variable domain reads EAGVTQSPTHLIKTRGQQATLRCSPISGHTSVYWYQQALGLGLQFLLWYDEGEERNRGNFPPRFSGRQFPNYSSELNVNALELEDSALYLCASSLTASYEQYFGPGTRLTVT.

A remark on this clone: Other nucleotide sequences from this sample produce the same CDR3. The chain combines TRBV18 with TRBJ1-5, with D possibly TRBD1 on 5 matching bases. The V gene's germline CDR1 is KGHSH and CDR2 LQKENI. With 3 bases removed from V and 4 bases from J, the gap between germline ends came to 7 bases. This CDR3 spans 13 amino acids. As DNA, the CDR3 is TGTGCCAGCTCACCGGGGCGGAATCAGCCCCAGCATTTT. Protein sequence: CASSPGRNQPQHF.

The CDR3: CASSPPSSYNSPLHF. As DNA, the CDR3 is TGTGCCAGCAGCCCCCCGAGCTCCTATAATTCACCCCTCCACTTT. The chain carries TRBV7-9 and TRBJ1-6; D uncertain. Germline-derived CDR1 and CDR2 are SEHNR and FQNEAQ (reference sequence). This CDR3 contains 15 residues. V was cut by 5 bases and J by 0 bases, with 8 bases left in between.

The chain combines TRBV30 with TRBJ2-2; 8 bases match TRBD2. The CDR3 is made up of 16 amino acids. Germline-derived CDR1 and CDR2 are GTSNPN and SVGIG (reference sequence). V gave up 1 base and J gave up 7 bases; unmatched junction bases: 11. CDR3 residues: CAWSDGTSGAVGELFF. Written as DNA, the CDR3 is TGTGCCTGGAGTGACGGGACTAGTGGCGCTGTCGGGGAGCTGTTTTTT.